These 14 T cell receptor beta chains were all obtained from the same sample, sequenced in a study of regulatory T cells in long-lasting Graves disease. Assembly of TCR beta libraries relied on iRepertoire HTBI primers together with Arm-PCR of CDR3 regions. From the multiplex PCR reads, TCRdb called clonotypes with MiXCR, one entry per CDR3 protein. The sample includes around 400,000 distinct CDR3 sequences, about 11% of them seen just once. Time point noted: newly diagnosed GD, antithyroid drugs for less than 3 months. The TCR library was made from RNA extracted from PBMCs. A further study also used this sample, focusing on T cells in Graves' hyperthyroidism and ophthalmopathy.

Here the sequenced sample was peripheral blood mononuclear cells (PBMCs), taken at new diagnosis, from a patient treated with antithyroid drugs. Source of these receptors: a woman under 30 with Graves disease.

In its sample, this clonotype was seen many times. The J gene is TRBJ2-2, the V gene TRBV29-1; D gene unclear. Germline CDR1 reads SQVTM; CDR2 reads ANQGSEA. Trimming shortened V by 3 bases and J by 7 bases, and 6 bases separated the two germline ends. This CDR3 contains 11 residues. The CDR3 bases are TGCAGCGTTGAGGGGTACGGGGAGCTGTTTTTT. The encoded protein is CSVEGYGELFF.

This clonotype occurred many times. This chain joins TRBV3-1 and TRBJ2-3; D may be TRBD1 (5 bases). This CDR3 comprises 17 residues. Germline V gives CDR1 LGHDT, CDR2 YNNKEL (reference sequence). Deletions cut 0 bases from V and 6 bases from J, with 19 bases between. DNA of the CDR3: TGTGCCAGCAGCCAAGATCTCGCAGGGTTGAATACGGATACGCAGTATTTT. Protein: CASSQDLAGLNTDTQYF.

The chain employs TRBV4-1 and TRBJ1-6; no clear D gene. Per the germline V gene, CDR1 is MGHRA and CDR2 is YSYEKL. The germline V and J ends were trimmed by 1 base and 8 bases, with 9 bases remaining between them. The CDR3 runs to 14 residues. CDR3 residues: CASSQVRDHSPLHF. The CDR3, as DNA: TGCGCCAGCAGCCAAGTGCGGGATCATTCACCCCTCCACTTT.

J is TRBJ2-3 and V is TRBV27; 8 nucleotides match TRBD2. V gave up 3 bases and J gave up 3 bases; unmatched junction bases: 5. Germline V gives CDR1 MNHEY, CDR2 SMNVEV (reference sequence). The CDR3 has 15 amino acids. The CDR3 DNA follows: TGTGCCAGCAGTTTTCGGACTAGCCCTACAGATACGCAGTATTTT. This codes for CASSFRTSPTDTQYF.

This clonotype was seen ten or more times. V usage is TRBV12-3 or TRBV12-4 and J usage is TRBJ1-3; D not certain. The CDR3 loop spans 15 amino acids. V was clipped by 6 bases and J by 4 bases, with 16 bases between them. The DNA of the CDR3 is TGTGCCAGCAGAAACTGGGGTAGGGCCGGAAACACCATATATTTT. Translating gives CASRNWGRAGNTIYF.

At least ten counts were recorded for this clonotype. CDR3 nucleotide sequence: TGTGCCAGCAGTTTAGCGGGTAGTAAGGACACCGGGGAGCTGTTTTTT. The encoded protein is CASSLAGSKDTGELFF. The rearrangement joins TRBV12-3 or TRBV12-4 to TRBJ2-2, with D uncertain. The CDR3 consists of 16 residues. V shed 0 bases and J shed 3 bases, with 11 bases lying between them.

This CDR3 reads CASSLAGYGSNEKLFF. CDR3 DNA sequence: TGTGCCAGCAGCTTAGCGGGGTACGGCTCTAATGAAAAACTGTTTTTT. This chain links TRBV7-2 with TRBJ1-4; D is unresolved. Germline V gene sequence: CDR1 SGHTA, CDR2 FQGNSA. V was shortened by 0 bases and J by 3 bases, with 11 bases between the two germline ends. This CDR3 is 16 amino acids long.

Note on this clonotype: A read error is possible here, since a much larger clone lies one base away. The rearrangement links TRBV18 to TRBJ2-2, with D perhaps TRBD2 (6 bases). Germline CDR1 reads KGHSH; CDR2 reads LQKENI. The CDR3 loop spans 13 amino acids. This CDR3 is CANSTLATGELFF. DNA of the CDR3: TGTGCCAACTCAACCCTAGCGACCGGGGAGCTGTTTTTT.

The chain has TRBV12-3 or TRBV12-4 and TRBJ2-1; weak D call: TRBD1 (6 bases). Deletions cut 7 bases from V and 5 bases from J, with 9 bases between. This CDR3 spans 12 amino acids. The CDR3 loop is CASKQGHNEQFF. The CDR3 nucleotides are TGTGCCAGCAAACAGGGACACAATGAGCAGTTCTTC.

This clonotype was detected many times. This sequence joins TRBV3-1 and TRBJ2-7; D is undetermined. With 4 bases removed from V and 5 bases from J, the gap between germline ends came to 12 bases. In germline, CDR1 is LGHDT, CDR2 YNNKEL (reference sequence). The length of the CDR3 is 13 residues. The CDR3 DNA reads TGTGCCAGCAGCCGCCAGATGAGACACGAGCAGTACTTC. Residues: CASSRQMRHEQYF.

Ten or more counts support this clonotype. This chain's CDR3 is CASSQALQETQYF. The CDR3 bases are TGCGCCAGCAGCCAAGCCCTCCAAGAGACCCAGTACTTC. This chain connects TRBV4-3 to TRBJ2-5, with D hard to call. V was cut by 1 base and J by 1 base, with 4 bases left in between. Looked up from germline, CDR1 is LGHNA and CDR2 is YSLEER. This CDR3 contains 13 residues.

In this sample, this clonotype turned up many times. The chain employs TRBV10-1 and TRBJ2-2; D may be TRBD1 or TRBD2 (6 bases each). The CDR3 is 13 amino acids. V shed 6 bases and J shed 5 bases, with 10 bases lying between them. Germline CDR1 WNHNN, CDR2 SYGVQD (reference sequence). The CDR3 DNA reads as TGCGCCAGCAGCACAGGGAGGACCGGGGAGCTGTTTTTT. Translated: CASSTGRTGELFF.

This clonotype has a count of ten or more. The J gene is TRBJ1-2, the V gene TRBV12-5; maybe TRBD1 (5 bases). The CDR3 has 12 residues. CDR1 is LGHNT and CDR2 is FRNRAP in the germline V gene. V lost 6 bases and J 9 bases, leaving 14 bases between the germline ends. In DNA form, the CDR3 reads TGTGCTAGTGGCTCCGTATGGGGGAGCTACACCTTC. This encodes CASGSVWGSYTF.

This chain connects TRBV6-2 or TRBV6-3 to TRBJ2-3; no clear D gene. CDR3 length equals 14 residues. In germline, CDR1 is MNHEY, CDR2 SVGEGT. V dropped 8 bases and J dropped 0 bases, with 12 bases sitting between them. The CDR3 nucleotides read TGTGCCAGCCGGAGTTCCCCTAGCACAGATACGCAGTATTTT. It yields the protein CASRSSPSTDTQYF.